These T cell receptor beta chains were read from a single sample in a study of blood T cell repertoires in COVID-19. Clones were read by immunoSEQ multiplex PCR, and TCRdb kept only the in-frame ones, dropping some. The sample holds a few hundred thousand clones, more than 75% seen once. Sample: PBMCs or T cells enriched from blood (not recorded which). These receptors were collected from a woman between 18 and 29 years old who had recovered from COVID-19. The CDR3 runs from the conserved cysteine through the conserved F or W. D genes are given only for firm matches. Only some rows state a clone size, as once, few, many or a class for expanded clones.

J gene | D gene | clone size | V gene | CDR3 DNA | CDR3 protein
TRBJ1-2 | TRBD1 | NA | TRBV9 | TGTGCCAGCAGCCCTCGGGACAGGGCGGACCTCTGGGGCTACACCTTC | CASSPRDRADLWGYTF
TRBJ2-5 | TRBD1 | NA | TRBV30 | TGTGCCTGGAGCAGGGACAGGGGGGCGTTAGAGACCCAGTACTTC | CAWSRDRGALETQYF
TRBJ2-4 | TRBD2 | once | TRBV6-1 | TGTGCCAGCAGTGAATATTCGGGGGGAAACATTCAGTACTTC | CASSEYSGGNIQYF
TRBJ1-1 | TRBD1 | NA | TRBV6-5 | TGTGCCAGCAGTTACCCTTTAACAGGGGACACTGAAGCTTTCTTT | CASSYPLTGDTEAFF
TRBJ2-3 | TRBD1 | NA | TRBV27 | TGTGCCAGCAGTTTATCGCGGGCATTTATGGGACAGGGGCGTAGCACAGATACGCAGTATTTT | CASSLSRAFMGQGRSTDTQYF
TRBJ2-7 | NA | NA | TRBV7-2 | TGTGCCAGCAGCTTAGCGGCCCTTGGTTCCTACGAGCAGTACTTC | CASSLAALGSYEQYF
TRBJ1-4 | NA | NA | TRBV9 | TGTGCCAGCAGCGCCAGCCAAGGGGCGGAAAAACTGTTTTTT | CASSASQGAEKLFF
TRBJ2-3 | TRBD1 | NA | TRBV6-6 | TGTGCCAGCAGTTCAAACAGGGGCAGTAGCACAGATACGCAGTATTTT | CASSSNRGSSTDTQYF
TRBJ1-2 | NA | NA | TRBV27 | TGTGCCAGCAGTGTTCAGGGGCCTCATGGCTACACCTTC | CASSVQGPHGYTF
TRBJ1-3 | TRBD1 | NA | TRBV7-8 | TGTGCCAGCAGCTACGACAGGGGCCCAGGAAACACCATATATTTT | CASSYDRGPGNTIYF
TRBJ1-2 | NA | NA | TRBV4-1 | TGCGCCAGCAGCCAAGAAGGTCTAGGGGCAGGAATTGGCGGCTACACCTTC | CASSQEGLGAGIGGYTF
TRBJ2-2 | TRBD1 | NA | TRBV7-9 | TGTGCCAGCAGCTCACAGGGGCACGGGGAGCTGTTTTTT | CASSSQGHGELFF
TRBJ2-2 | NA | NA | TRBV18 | TGTGCCAGCTCACCCGCGAACACCGGGGAGCTGTTTTTT | CASSPANTGELFF
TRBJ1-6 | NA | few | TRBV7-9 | TGTGCCAGCAGCTTAGGGGGGGATTCACCCCTCCACTTT | CASSLGGDSPLHF
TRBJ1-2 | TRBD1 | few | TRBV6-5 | TGTGCCAGCAGTTACCGTACAGGGGAGACTAACTATGGCTACACCTTC | CASSYRTGETNYGYTF
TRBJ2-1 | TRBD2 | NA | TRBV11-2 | TGTGCCAGCAGCTTAAGGCTAGCGGGGGTCTACAATGAGCAGTTCTTC | CASSLRLAGVYNEQFF
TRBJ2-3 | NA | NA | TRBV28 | TGTGCCAGCAGTTTAGGGTGGGGGGCAGATACGCAGTATTTT | CASSLGWGADTQYF
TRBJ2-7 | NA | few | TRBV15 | TGTGCCACCAGCAGCGTAGCGCCGTTGGAGCAGTACTTC | CATSSVAPLEQYF
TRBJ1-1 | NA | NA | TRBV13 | TGTGCCAGCAGCCTCCTCGGGGGGAGCACTGAAGCTTTCTTT | CASSLLGGSTEAFF
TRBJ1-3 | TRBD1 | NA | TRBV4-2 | TGTGCCAGCAGAGGGGGCATCACTGGAAACACCATATATTTT | CASRGGITGNTIYF
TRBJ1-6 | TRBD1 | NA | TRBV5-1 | TGCGCCAGCAGCCGGACAGGGGAAAATTCACCCCTCCACTTT | CASSRTGENSPLHF
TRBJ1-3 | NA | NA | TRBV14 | TGTGCCAGCAGCCAAGATAGGCAGGGAATCTCTGGAAACACCATATATTTT | CASSQDRQGISGNTIYF
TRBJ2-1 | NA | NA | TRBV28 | TGTGCCAGCGAGAGGGTAAGACAGTTCTTC | CASERVRQFF
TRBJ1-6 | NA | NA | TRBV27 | TGTGCCAGCAACTTGGGAGGGTCTGGCAATTCACCCCTCCACTTT | CASNLGGSGNSPLHF
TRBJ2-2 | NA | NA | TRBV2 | TGTGCCAGCAGTCGGTCGGGGGTAAGGTTGGCCGGGGAGCTGTTTTTT | CASSRSGVRLAGELFF
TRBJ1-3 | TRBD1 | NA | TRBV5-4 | TGTGCCAGCAGCTCCCATATCAGGACAGGAGGAAACACCATATATTTT | CASSSHIRTGGNTIYF
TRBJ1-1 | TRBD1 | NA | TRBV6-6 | TGTGCCAGCAGTTACGGGACAGGAGGTTCGAACACTGAAGCTTTCTTT | CASSYGTGGSNTEAFF
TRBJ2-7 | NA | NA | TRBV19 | TGTGCCAGTAGTATCTTAAACTCCTACGAGCAGTACTTC | CASSILNSYEQYF
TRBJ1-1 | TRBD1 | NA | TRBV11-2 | TGTGCCAGCAGTCCACTCGACAGGGGGAACACTGAAGCTTTCTTT | CASSPLDRGNTEAFF
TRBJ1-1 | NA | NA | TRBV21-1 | TGTGCCAGCAGCAAAGCCAGGAGGGACAGGGGTCATTCGACCTTGAACACTGAAGCTTTCTTT | CASSKARRDRGHSTLNTEAFF
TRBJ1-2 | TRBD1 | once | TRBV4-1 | TGCGCCAGCAGCCAAGTTGGGGCAGGGGGCGGCTACACCTTC | CASSQVGAGGGYTF
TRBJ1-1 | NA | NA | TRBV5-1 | TGCGCCAGCAGCTTGTGGTCAGGGGTCAACACTGAAGCTTTCTTT | CASSLWSGVNTEAFF
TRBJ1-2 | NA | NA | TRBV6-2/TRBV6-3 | TGTGCCAGCAGCGAGATGAACTATGGCTACACCTTC | CASSEMNYGYTF